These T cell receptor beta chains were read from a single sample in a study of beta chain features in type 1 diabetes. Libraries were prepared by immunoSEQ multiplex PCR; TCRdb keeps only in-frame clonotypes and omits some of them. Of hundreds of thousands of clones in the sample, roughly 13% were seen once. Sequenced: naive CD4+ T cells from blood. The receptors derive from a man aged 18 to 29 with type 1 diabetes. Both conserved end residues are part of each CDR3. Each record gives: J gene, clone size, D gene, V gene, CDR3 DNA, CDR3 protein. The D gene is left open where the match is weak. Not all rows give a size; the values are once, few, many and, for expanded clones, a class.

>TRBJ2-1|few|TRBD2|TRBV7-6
TGTGCCAGCAGTCGTCCAGAAGACGGACTAGCGGGGTACAATGAGCAGTTCTTC
CASSRPEDGLAGYNEQFF
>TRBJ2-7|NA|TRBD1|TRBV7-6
TGTGCCAGCAGCTTTTTACAGGGGGGCTACGAGCAGTACTTC
CASSFLQGGYEQYF
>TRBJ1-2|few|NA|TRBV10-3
TGTGCCATCAGTGCCAGGAATTATGGCTACACCTTC
CAISARNYGYTF
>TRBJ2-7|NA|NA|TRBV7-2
TGTGCCAGCAGCTTAGTCGCAGGGATGAGCTCCTACGAGCAGTACTTC
CASSLVAGMSSYEQYF
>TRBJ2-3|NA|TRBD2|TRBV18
TGTGCCAGCTCACCCTCCAGCGGGGCTAGCACAGATACGCAGTATTTT
CASSPSSGASTDTQYF
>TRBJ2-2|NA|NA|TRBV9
TGTGCCAGCAGCCTAGACCCTCTCCACACCGGGGAGCTGTTTTTT
CASSLDPLHTGELFF
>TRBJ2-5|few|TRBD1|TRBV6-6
TGTGCCAGCAGCTCACAGGGGGCAATGACCAAAGAGACCCAGTACTTC
CASSSQGAMTKETQYF
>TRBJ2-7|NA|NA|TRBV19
TGTGCCAGTAGTAGCAACGTCGCAGGGAGCTCCTACGAGCAGTACTTC
CASSSNVAGSSYEQYF
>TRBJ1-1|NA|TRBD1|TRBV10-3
TGTGCCATCTCGGACAGGTTCGACACTGAAGCTTTCTTT
CAISDRFDTEAFF
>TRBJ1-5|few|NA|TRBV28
TGTGCCAGCTTGAACATCAATCAGCCCCAGCATTTT
CASLNINQPQHF
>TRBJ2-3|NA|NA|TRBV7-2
TGTGCCAGCAGCCTGCAGATCACAGATACGCAGTATTTT
CASSLQITDTQYF
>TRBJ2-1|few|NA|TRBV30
TGTGCCTGGAGTTCTCTTGGGGAAATGTCCAATGAGCAGTTCTTC
CAWSSLGEMSNEQFF
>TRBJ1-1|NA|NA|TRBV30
TGTGCCTGGGGGCGGGAATTGAACACTGAAGCTTTCTTT
CAWGRELNTEAFF
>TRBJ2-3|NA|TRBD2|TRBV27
TGTGCCAGCAGCCGTCCGGCGGGGGGGCCTACGCAGTATTTT
CASSRPAGGPTQYF
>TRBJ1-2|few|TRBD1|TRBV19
TGTGCCAGTAGTATAGCCCGACAGGGGTATGGCTACACCTTC
CASSIARQGYGYTF
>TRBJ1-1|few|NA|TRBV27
TGTGCCAGCAGTTCTACAGGGTACACTGAAGCTTTCTTT
CASSSTGYTEAFF
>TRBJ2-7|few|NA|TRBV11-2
TGTGCCAGCAGCTTGGAGGGGGCCAAACCCTACGAGCAGTACTTC
CASSLEGAKPYEQYF
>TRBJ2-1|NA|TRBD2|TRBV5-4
TGTGCCAGCAGCCTCGCTAGCGGGGCCCGTCATGAGCAGTTCTTC
CASSLASGARHEQFF
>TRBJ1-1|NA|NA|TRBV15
TGTGCCACCAGCCCTCGGGGGAACACTGAAGCTTTCTTT
CATSPRGNTEAFF
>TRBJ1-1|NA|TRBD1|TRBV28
TGTGCCAGCAGTTTGTTCGGGACAGGGGATTTTGAAGCTTTCTTT
CASSLFGTGDFEAFF
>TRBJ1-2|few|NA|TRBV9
TGTGCCAGCAGCGTTGGGCAAGACTATGGCTACACCTTC
CASSVGQDYGYTF
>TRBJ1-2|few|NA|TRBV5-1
TGCGCCAGCAGCTTGAATACAGGGCCCTATGGCTACACCTTC
CASSLNTGPYGYTF
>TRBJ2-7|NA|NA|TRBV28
TGTGCCAGCAGTTCAGGGACCCGTCAGGACGAGCAGTACTTC
CASSSGTRQDEQYF
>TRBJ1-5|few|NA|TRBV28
TGTGCCAGCACCCCGACAGATTCTAGCAATCAGCCCCAGCATTTT
CASTPTDSSNQPQHF
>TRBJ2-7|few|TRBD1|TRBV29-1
TGCAGCGTCGCCAAGGACAGGTCCTACGAGCAGTACTTC
CSVAKDRSYEQYF
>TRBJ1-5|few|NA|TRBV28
TGTGCCAGCAGTTTACGAAATCAGCCCCAGCATTTT
CASSLRNQPQHF
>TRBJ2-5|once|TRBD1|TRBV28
TGTGCCAGCAGCTCTCCCGGGACAGTTCACGAGACCCAGTACTTC
CASSSPGTVHETQYF
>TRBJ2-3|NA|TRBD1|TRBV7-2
TGTGCCAGCACCTTGGGGACAGGAATCACAGATACGCAGTATTTT
CASTLGTGITDTQYF
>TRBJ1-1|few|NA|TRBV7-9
TGTGCCAGCAGCCGACAGCAGAACACTGAAGCTTTCTTT
CASSRQQNTEAFF
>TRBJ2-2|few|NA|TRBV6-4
TGTGCCAGCAGTTTACAGGAAACCGGGGAGCTGTTTTTT
CASSLQETGELFF
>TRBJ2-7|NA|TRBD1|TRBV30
TGTGCCTGGAGCGGGACAGGCTACGAGCAGTACTTC
CAWSGTGYEQYF
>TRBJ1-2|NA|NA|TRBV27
TGTGCCAGCTACAGTCATGGGGGTACCGGGAATGGCTACACCTTC
CASYSHGGTGNGYTF
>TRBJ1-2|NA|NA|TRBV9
TGTGCCAGCAGTGACAGTGCTTACTCGGGCTACACCTTC
CASSDSAYSGYTF
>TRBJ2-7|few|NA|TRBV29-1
TGCAGCGTTCGGATAGGGGGCTACGAGCAGTACTTC
CSVRIGGYEQYF
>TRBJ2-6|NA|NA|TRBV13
TGTGCCAGCAGCCGGCAGGGCCAGGGGGGGGCTGGGGCCAACGTCCTGACTTTC
CASSRQGQGGAGANVLTF
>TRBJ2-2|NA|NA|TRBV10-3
TGTGCCACCACAACGTTAGGGGAAAGCACCGGGGAGCTGTTTTTT
CATTTLGESTGELFF
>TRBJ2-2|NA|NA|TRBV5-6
TGTGCCAGCAGCTCAGGGATTCCGAACACCGGGGAGCTGTTTTTT
CASSSGIPNTGELFF
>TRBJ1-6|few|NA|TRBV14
TGTGCCAGCAGCCAAGAGTGGGTGTCCTCACCCCTCCACTTT
CASSQEWVSSPLHF
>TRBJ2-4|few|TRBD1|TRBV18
TGTGCCAGCTCACAGGCGACAGGGGGCCAAAACATTCAGTACTTC
CASSQATGGQNIQYF
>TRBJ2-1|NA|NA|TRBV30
TGTGCCTGGAGTCTAAGCTCCTACAATGAGCAGTTCTTC
CAWSLSSYNEQFF
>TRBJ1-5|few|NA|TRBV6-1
TGTGCCAGCAGATTGTGGTTGCAGCCCCAGCATTTT
CASRLWLQPQHF